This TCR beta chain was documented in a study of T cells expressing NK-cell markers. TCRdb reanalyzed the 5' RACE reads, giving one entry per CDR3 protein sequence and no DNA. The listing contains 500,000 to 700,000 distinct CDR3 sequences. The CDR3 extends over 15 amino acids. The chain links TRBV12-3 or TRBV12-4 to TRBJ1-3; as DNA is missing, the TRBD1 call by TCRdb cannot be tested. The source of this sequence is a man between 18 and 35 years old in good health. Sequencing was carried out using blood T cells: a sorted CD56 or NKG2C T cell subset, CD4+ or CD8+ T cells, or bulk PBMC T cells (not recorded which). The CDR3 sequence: CASSLPVGTGNTIYF.